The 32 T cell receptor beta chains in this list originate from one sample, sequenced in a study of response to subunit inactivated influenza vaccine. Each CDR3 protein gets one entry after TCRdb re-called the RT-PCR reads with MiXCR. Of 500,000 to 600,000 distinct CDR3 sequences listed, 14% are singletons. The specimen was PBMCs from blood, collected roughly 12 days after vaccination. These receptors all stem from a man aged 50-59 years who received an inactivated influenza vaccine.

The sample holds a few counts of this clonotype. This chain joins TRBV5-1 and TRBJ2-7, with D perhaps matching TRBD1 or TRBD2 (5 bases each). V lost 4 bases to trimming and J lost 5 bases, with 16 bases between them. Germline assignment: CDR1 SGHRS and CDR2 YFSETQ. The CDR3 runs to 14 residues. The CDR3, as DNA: TGCGCCAGCAGCCCGACGTGGGGGATTAACGAGCAGTACTTC. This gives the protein CASSPTWGINEQYF.

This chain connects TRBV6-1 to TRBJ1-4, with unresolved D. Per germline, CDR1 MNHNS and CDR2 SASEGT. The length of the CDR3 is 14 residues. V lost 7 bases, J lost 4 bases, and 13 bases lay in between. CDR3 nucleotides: TGTGCCAGCACCCCGGGAGGGAGTAATGAAAAACTGTTTTTT. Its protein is CASTPGGSNEKLFF.

This chain's CDR3 is CSARRGDYSPLHF. The CDR3 DNA sequence: TGCAGTGCTAGACGCGGGGACTATTCACCCCTCCACTTT. The J gene is TRBJ1-6, the V gene TRBV20-1; a possible D gene is TRBD1 (5 bases). Trimming removed 2 bases from V and 8 bases from J, with 10 bases in between. The CDR3 runs to 13 residues. Germline V gives CDR1 DFQATT, CDR2 SNEGSKA (reference sequence).

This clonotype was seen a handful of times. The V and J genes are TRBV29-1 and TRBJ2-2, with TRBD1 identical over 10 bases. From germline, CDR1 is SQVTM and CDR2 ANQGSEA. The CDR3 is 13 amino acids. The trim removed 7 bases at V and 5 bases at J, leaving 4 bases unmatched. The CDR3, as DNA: TGCAGCGGAGGACAGGGGGTAACCGGGGAGCTGTTTTTT. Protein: CSGGQGVTGELFF.

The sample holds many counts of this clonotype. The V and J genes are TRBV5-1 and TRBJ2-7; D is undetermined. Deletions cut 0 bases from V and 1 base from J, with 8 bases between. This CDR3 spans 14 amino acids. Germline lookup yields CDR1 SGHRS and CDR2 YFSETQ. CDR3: CASSLEALSYEQYF. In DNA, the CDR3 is TGCGCCAGCAGCTTGGAAGCACTTTCCTACGAGCAGTACTTC.

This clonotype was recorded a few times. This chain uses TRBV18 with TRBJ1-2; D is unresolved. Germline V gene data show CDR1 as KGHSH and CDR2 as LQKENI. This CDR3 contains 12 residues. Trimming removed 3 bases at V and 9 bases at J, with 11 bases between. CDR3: CASSPGPESYTF. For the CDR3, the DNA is TGTGCCAGCTCACCCGGGCCCGAAAGCTACACCTTC.

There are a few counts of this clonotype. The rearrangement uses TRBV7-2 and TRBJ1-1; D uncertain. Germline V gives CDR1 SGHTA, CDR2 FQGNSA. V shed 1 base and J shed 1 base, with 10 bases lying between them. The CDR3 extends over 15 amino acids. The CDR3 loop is CASSLVSWGNTEAFF. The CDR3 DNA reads TGTGCCAGCAGCTTAGTGTCTTGGGGGAACACTGAAGCTTTCTTT.

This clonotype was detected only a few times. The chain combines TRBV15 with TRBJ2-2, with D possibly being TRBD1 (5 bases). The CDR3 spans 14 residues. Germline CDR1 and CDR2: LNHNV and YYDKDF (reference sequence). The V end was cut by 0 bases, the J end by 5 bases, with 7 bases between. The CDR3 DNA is TGTGCCACCAGCAGAGATGCAGGGACCGGGGAGCTGTTTTTT. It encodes CATSRDAGTGELFF.

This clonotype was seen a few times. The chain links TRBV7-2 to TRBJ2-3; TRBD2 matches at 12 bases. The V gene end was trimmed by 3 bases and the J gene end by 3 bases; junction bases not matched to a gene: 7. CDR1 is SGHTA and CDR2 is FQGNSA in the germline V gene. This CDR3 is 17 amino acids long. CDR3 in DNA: TGTGCCAGCAGCTTGAAGCTAACTAGCGGGGGGACAGATACGCAGTATTTT. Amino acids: CASSLKLTSGGTDTQYF.

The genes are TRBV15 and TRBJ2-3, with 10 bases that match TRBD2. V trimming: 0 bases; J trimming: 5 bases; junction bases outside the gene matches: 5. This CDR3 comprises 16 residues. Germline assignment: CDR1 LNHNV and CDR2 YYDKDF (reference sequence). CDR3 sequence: CATSRELAGYGDTQYF. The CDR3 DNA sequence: TGTGCCACCAGCAGAGAACTAGCGGGATACGGAGATACGCAGTATTTT. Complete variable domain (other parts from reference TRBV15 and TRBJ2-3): DAMVIQNPRYQVTQFGKPVTLSCSQTLNHNVMYWYQQKSSQAPKLLFHYYDKDFNNEADTPDNFQSRRPNTSFCFLDIRSPGLGDTAMYLCATSRELAGYGDTQYFGPGTRLTVL.

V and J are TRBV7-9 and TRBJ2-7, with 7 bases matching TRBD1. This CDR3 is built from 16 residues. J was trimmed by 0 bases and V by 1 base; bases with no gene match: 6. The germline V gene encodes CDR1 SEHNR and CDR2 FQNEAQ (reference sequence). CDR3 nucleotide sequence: TGTGCCAGCAGCTTAGATCCAGGGGGATTCTCCTACGAGCAGTACTTC. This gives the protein CASSLDPGGFSYEQYF.

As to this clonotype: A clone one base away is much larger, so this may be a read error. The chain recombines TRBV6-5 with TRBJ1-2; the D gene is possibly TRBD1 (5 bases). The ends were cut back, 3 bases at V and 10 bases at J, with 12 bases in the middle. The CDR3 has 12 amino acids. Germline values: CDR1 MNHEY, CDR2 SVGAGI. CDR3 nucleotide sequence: TGTGCCAGCAGTTATAAGGCAGGGCACTACACCTTC. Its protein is CASSYKAGHYTF.

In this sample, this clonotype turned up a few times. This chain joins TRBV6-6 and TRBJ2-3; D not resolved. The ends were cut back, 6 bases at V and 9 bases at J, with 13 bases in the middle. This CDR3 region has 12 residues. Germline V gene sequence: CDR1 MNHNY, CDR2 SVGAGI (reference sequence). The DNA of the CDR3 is TGTGCCAGCAGACAAAATCGGAACACGCAGTATTTT. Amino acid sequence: CASRQNRNTQYF.

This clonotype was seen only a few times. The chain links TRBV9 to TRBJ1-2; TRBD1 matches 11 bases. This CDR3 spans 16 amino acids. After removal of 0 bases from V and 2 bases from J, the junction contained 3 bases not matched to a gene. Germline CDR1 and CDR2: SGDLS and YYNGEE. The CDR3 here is CASSVEGTGGNYGYTF. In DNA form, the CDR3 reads TGTGCCAGCAGCGTAGAAGGGACAGGGGGAAACTATGGCTACACCTTC. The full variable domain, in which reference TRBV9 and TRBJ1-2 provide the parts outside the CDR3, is DSGVTQTPKHLITATGQRVTLRCSPRSGDLSVYWYQQSLDQGLQFLIQYYNGEERAKGNILERFSAQQFPDLHSELNLSSLELGDSALYFCASSVEGTGGNYGYTFGSGTRLTVV.

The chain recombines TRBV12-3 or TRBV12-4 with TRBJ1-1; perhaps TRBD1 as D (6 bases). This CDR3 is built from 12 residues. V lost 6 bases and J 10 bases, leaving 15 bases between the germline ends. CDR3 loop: CASSPGGLAAFF. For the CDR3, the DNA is TGTGCCAGCAGCCCTGGGGGCCTTGCAGCTTTCTTT.

The CDR3 nucleotides read TGTGCCAGTGGGAGGGCCTATGAGCAGTTCTTC. Protein: CASGRAYEQFF. The chain recombines TRBV6-5 with TRBJ2-1, with 7 nucleotides matching TRBD2. The junction had 4 bases not matched to a gene; V was cut back by 9 bases and J by 8 bases. The CDR3 is 11 amino acids. Germline V gives CDR1 MNHEY, CDR2 SVGAGI.

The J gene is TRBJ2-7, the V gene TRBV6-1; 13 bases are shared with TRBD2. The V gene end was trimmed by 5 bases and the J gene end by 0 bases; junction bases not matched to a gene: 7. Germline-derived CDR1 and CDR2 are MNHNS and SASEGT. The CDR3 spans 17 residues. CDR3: CASSRLAGGQSSYEQYF. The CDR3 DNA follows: TGTGCCAGCAGTCGACTAGCGGGAGGTCAGAGCTCCTACGAGCAGTACTTC.

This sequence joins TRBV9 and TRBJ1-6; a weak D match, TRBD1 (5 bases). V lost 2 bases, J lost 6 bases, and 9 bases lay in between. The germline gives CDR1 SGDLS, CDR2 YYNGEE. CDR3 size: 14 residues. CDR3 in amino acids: CASSVKGTNSPLHF. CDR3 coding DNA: TGTGCCAGCAGCGTTAAGGGGACTAATTCACCCCTCCACTTT.

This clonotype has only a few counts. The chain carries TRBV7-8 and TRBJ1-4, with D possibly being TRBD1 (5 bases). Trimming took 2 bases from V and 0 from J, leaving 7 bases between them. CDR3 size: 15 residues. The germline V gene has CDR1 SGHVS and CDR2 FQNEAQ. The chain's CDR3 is CASSLQGSTNEKLFF. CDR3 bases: TGTGCCAGCAGCTTACAGGGTTCAACTAATGAAAAACTGTTTTTT.

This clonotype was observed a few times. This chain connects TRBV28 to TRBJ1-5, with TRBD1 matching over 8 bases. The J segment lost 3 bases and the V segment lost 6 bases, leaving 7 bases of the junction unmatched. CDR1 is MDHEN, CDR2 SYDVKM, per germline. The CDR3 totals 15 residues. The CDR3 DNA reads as TGTGCCAGCAGAAAACAGGGGGGTATCAATCAGCCCCAGCATTTT. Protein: CASRKQGGINQPQHF.

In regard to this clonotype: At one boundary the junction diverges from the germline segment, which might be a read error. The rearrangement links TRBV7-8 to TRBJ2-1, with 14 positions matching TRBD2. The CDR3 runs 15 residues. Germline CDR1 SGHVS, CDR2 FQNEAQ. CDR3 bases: TGTGCCAGAAGCTTTGGACTAGCGGGAGGCAATGAGCAGTTCTTC. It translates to CARSFGLAGGNEQFF. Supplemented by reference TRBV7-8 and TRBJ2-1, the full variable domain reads GAGVSQSPRYKVAKRGQDVALRCDPISGHVSLFWYQQALGQGPEFLTYFQNEAQLDKSGLPSDRFFAERPEGSVSTLKIQRTQQEDSAVYLCARSFGLAGGNEQFFGPGTRLTVL.

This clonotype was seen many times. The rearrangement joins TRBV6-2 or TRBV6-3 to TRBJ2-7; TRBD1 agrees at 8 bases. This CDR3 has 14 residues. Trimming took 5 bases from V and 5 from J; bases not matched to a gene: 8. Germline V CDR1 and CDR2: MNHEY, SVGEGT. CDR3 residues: CASSIQGAGDEQYF. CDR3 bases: TGTGCCAGCAGTATTCAGGGGGCAGGCGACGAGCAGTACTTC.

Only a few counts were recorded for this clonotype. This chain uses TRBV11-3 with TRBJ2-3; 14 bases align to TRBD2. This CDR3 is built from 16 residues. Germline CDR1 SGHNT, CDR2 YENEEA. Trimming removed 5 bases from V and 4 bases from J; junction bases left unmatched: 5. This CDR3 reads CASSIGTSGGPDTQYF. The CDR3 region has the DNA TGTGCCAGCAGCATCGGGACTAGCGGGGGCCCAGATACGCAGTATTTT.

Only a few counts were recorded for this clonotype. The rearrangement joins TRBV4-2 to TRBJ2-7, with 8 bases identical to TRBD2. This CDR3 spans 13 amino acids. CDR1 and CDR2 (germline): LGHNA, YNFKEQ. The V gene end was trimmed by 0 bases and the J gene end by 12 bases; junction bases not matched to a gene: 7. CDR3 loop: CASSQDSGTELYF. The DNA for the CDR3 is TGTGCCAGCAGCCAAGATAGCGGGACCGAATTGTACTTC.

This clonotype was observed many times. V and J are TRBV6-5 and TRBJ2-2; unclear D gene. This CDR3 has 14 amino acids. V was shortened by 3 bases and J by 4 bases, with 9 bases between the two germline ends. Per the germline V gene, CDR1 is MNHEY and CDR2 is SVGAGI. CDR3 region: CASSYLRVTGELFF. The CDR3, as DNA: TGTGCCAGCAGTTATTTAAGGGTCACCGGGGAGCTGTTTTTT.

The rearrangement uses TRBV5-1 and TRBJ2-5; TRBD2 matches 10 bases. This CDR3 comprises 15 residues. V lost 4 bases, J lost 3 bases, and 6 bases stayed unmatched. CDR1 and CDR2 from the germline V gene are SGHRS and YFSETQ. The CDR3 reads CASSPGLAREETQYF. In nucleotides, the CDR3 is TGCGCCAGCAGCCCGGGACTAGCGCGAGAAGAGACCCAGTACTTC.

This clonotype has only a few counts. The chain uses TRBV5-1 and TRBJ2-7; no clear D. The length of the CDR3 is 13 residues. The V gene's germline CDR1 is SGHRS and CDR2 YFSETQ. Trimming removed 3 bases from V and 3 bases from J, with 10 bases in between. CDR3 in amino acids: CASSWVADYEQYF. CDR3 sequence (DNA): TGCGCCAGCAGCTGGGTAGCAGACTACGAGCAGTACTTC.

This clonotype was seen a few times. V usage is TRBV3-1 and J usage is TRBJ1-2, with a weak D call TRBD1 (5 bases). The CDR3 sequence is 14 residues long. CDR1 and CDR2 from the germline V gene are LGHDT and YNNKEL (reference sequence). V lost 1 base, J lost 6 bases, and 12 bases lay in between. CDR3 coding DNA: TGTGCCAGCAGCCAAGTGCAGGGTGAAGATGGCTACACCTTC. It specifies CASSQVQGEDGYTF.

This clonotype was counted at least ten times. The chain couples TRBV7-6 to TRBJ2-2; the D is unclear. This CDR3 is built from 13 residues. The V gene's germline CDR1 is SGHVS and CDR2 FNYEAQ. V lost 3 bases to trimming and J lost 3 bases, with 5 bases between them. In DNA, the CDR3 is TGTGCCAGCAGCTTGGTCGACACCGGGGAGCTGTTTTTT. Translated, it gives CASSLVDTGELFF.

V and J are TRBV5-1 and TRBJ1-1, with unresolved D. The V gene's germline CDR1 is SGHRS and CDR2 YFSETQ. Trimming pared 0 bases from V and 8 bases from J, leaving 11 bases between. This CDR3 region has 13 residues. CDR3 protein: CASSLARESEAFF. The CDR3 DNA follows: TGCGCCAGCAGCTTGGCCCGCGAGTCGGAAGCTTTCTTT.

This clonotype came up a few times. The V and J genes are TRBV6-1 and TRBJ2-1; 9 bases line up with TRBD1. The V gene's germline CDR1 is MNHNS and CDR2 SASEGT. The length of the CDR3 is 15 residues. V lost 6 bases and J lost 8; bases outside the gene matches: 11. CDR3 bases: TGTGCCAGCAGCCACATTGGGACAGGGATCTATGAGCAGTTCTTC. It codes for CASSHIGTGIYEQFF.

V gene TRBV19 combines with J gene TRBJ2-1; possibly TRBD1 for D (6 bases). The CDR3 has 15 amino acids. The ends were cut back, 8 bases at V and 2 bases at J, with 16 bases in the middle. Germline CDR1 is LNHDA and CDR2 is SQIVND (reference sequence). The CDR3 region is CASSTGTTPYNEQFF. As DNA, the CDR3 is TGTGCCAGTTCTACCGGGACAACTCCCTACAATGAGCAGTTCTTC.